A selection of T cell receptor beta chains follows, all from one sample in a study of CD8+CD57+ T cells in acquired aplastic anemia. Each CDR3 protein is one row after TCRdb ran MiXCR on the reads. The data show hundreds of thousands of distinct CDR3 sequences, roughly a third seen once. Sequencing input: sorted CD4+, CD8+, or CD8+CD57+ T cells (not recorded which) from PBMCs. The receptors originated from a human donor with aplastic anemia. CDR3s leave out the opening cysteine and the closing phenylalanine or tryptophan. Clone size is given for some rows only: seen once, a few or many times, or a class if the clone is expanded.

J gene: TRBJ2-6; clone size: many; V gene: TRBV25-1; CDR3 protein: ASSARESGANVLT
J gene: TRBJ1-1; clone size: many; V gene: TRBV29-1; CDR3 protein: SVESQGEREAF
J gene: TRBJ1-2; clone size: .; V gene: TRBV2; CDR3 protein: ASSLGQSGYT
J gene: TRBJ2-7; clone size: many; V gene: TRBV10-2; CDR3 protein: ASTPDYYEQY
J gene: TRBJ1-2; clone size: .; V gene: TRBV25-1; CDR3 protein: ASSVQGVSGYT
J gene: TRBJ2-1; clone size: .; V gene: TRBV20-1; CDR3 protein: SARSLAGAGEQF
J gene: TRBJ2-7; clone size: many; V gene: TRBV4-1; CDR3 protein: ASSQDGTNHEQY
J gene: TRBJ2-2; clone size: many; V gene: TRBV10-2; CDR3 protein: ASSVVRNTGELF
J gene: TRBJ2-7; clone size: .; V gene: TRBV5-5; CDR3 protein: ASSPEYTGAHEQY
J gene: TRBJ2-1; clone size: .; V gene: TRBV9; CDR3 protein: ASSEGTSGSNEQF
J gene: TRBJ2-2; clone size: many; V gene: TRBV19; CDR3 protein: ASSNYGAGIGELF
J gene: TRBJ1-5; clone size: few; V gene: TRBV5-8; CDR3 protein: ASSSEDQPQH
J gene: TRBJ1-2; clone size: .; V gene: TRBV6-1; CDR3 protein: ASTLQGAENYGYT
J gene: TRBJ1-5; clone size: once; V gene: TRBV2; CDR3 protein: ASSAQGLWPQH
J gene: TRBJ1-3; clone size: few; V gene: TRBV6-1; CDR3 protein: ASRGTSSSGNTIY
J gene: TRBJ2-1; clone size: many; V gene: TRBV29-1; CDR3 protein: SVAQRGLGNEQF
J gene: TRBJ2-7; clone size: .; V gene: TRBV19; CDR3 protein: ASRFSGSNEQY
J gene: TRBJ2-7; clone size: .; V gene: TRBV5-1; CDR3 protein: ASSLSAPGGRYEQY
J gene: TRBJ2-1; clone size: few; V gene: TRBV20-1; CDR3 protein: SARQTTSYNEQF
J gene: TRBJ2-7; clone size: .; V gene: TRBV5-4; CDR3 protein: ASSLTGMGSDNYEQY
J gene: TRBJ1-1; clone size: .; V gene: TRBV30; CDR3 protein: AWRQVEAF
J gene: TRBJ1-1; clone size: .; V gene: TRBV12-3/TRBV12-4; CDR3 protein: ASSSDLRNTEAF
J gene: TRBJ2-3; clone size: .; V gene: TRBV11-3; CDR3 protein: ASSLGRADTQY